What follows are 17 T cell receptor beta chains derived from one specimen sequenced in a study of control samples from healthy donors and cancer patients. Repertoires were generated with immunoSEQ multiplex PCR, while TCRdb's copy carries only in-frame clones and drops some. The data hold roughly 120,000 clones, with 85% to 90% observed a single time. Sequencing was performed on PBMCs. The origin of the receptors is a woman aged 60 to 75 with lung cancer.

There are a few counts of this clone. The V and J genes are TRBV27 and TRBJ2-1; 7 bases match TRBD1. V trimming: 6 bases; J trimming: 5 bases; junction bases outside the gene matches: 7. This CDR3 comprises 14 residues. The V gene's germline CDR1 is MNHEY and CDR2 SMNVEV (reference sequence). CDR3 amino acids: CASREGAFDNEQFF. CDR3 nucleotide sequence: TGTGCCAGCAGAGAGGGGGCCTTTGACAATGAGCAGTTCTTC.

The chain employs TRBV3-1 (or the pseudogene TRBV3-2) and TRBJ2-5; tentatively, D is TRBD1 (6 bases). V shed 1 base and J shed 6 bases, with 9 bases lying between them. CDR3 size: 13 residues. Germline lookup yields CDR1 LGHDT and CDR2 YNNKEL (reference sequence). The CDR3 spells CASSQGQEQTQYF. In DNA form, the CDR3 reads TGTGCCAGCAGCCAAGGACAGGAGCAGACCCAGTACTTC.

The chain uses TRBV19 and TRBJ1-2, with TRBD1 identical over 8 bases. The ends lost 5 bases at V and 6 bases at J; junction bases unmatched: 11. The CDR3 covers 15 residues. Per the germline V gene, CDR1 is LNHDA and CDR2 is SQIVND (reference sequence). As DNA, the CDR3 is TGTGCCAGTAGTCCGGGGGGACCGACAGGGGATGGCTACACCTTC. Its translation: CASSPGGPTGDGYTF.

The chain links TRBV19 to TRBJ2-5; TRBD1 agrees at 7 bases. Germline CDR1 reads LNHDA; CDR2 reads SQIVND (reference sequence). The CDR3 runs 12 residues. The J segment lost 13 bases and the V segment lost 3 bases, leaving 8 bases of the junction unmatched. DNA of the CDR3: TGTGCCAGTAGTATGGACAGGTTCGCGTTGTACTTC. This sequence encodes CASSMDRFALYF.

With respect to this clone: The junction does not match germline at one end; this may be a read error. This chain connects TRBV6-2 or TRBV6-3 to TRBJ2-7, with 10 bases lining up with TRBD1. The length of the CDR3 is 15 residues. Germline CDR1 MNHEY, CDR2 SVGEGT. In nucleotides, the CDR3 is TGTGCCAGCAGTTACCAGGACAGGGGGACCTACGGGCAGTACTTC. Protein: CASSYQDRGTYGQYF.

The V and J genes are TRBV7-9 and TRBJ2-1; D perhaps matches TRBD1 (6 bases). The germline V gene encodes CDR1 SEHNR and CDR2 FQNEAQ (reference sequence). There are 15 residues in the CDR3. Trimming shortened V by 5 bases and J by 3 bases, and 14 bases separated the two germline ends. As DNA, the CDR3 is TGTGCCAGCAGCCCCAACCGGGACATCTACAATGAGCAGTTCTTC. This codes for CASSPNRDIYNEQFF.

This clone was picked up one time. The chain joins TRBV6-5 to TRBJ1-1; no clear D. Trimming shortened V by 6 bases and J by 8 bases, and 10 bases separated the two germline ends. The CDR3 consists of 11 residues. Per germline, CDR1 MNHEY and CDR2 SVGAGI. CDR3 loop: CASRGRWEAFF. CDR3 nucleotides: TGTGCCAGCAGGGGGAGGTGGGAAGCTTTCTTT.

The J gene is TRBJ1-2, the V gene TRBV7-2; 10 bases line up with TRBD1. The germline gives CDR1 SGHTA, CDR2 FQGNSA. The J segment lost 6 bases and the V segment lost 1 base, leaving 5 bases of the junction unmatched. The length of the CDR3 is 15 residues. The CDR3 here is CASSLGPGTGDGYTF. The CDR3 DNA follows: TGTGCCAGCAGCTTAGGGCCCGGGACAGGGGATGGCTACACCTTC.

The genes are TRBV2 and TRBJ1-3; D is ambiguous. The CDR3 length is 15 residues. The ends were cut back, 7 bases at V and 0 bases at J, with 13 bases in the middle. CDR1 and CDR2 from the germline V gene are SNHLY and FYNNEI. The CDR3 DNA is TGTGCCAGCATTGGTAGTCTAAGCTCTGGAAACACCATATATTTT. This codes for CASIGSLSSGNTIYF. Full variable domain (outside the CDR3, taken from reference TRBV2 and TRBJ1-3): EPEVTQTPSHQVTQMGQEVILRCVPISNHLYFYWYRQILGQKVEFLVSFYNNEISEKSEIFDDQFSVERPDGSNFTLKIRSTKLEDSAMYFCASIGSLSSGNTIYFGEGSWLTVV.

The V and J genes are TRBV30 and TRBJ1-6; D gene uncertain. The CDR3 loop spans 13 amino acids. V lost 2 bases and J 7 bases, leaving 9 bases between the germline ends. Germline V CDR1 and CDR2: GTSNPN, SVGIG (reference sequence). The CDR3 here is CAWSSNPNSPLHF. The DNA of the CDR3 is TGTGCCTGGAGTTCAAACCCGAATTCACCCCTCCACTTT. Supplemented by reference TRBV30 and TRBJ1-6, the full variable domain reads SQTIHQWPATLVQPVGSPLSLECTVEGTSNPNLYWYRQAAGRGLQLLFYSVGIGQISSEVPQNLSASRPQDRQFILSSKKLLLSDSGFYLCAWSSNPNSPLHFGNGTRLTVT.

CDR3 nucleotide sequence: TGCGCCAGCAGCTTGGACGGTCTCTACGAGCAGTACTTC. Translated: CASSLDGLYEQYF. The chain uses TRBV5-1 and TRBJ2-7; no firm D call. V was trimmed by 0 bases and J by 3 bases, leaving 7 bases between them. The CDR3 covers 13 residues. Looked up from germline, CDR1 is SGHRS and CDR2 is YFSETQ.

The CDR3 loop is CASSPRTGSPLNTEAFF. The CDR3 DNA sequence: TGTGCCAGCAGCCCGAGGACAGGGTCTCCCTTGAACACTGAAGCTTTCTTT. J is TRBJ1-1 and V is TRBV5-4; TRBD1 matches at 8 bases. The CDR3 totals 17 residues. Per germline, CDR1 SGHNT and CDR2 YYREEE (reference sequence). V lost 4 bases, J lost 0 bases, and 11 bases stayed unmatched. The full variable domain, in which reference TRBV5-4 and TRBJ1-1 provide the parts outside the CDR3, is ETGVTQSPTHLIKTRGQQVTLRCSSQSGHNTVSWYQQALGQGPQFIFQYYREEENGRGNFPPRFSGLQFPNYSSELNVNALELDDSALYLCASSPRTGSPLNTEAFFGQGTRLTVV.

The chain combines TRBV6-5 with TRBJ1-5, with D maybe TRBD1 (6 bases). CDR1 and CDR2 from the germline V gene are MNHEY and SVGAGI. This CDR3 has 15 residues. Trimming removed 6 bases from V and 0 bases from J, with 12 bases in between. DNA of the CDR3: TGTGCCAGCAGGGTAGACAGGATTAGCAATCAGCCCCAGCATTTT. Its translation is CASRVDRISNQPQHF.

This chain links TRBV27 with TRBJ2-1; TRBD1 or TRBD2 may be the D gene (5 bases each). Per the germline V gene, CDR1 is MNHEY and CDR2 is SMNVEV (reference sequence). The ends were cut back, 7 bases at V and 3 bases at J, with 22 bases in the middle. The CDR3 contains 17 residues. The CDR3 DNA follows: TGTGCCAGCACCCCCCTGGGACGGACCGCCGGCTACAATGAGCAGTTCTTC. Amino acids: CASTPLGRTAGYNEQFF.

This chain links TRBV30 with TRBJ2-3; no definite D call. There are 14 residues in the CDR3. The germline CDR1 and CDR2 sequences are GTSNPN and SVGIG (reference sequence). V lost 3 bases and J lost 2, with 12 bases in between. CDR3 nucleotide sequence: TGTGCCTGGAGGACGGGCGGACCCACAGATACGCAGTATTTT. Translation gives CAWRTGGPTDTQYF.

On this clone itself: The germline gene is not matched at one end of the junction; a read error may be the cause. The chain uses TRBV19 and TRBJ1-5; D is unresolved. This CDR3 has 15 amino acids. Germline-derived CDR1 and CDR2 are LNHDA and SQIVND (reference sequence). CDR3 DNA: TGTGCCGGTAGTATAGGCACAACTAGCAATCAGCCCCAGCATTTT. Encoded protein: CAGSIGTTSNQPQHF.

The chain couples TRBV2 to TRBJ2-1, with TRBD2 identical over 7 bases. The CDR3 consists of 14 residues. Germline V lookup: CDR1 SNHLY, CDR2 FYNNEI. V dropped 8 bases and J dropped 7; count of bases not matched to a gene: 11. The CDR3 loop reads CASVKSGTTNEQFF. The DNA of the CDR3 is TGTGCCAGCGTAAAATCCGGGACTACTAATGAGCAGTTCTTC.